These T cell receptor beta chains were read from a single sample in a study of radiotherapy plus CTLA-4 blockade in lung cancer. Libraries were prepared by immunoSEQ multiplex PCR; TCRdb keeps only in-frame clonotypes and omits some of them. The sample contains 65,000 to 95,000 clones, about 88% of which appear only once. Here the sequenced sample was peripheral blood, taken from a patient treated with radiotherapy plus ipilimumab. The receptors derive from a human donor with non-small cell lung cancer who had stable disease on radiotherapy plus ipilimumab. Both conserved end residues are part of each CDR3. Each record gives: CDR3 DNA, CDR3 protein, V gene, J gene, D gene, clone size. A D gene is named only where the DNA matches it firmly. Clone sizes are given selectively: once, few, many, or a class where the clone is expanded.

TGTGCCAGCAGCCATGGGGGTGGTACTGAAGCTTTCTTT	CASSHGGGTEAFF	TRBV7-2	TRBJ1-1	-	-
TGTGCCAGCAGCGTAGGCGGAAGGGCGGGACCAAACAATGAGCAGTTCTTC	CASSVGGRAGPNNEQFF	TRBV9	TRBJ2-1	-	-
TGTGCCAGTAGTGTCCCCGGCACAGATACGCAGTATTTT	CASSVPGTDTQYF	TRBV19	TRBJ2-3	-	once
TGTGCCAGCAGCCCCCGGGCTGGGGCGACGGCTGATGGCTACACCTTC	CASSPRAGATADGYTF	TRBV7-2	TRBJ1-2	-	-
TGTGCCAGCATGAAGCCTCCGGGACAGGGCTACGAGCAGTACTTC	CASMKPPGQGYEQYF	TRBV2	TRBJ2-7	TRBD1	-
TGTGCCAGTAGAGACCATAACTACGAGCAGTACTTC	CASRDHNYEQYF	TRBV19	TRBJ2-7	-	few
TGTGCCAGCAGCACCCCGGGTGCGAGTTTCGATGAGCAGTTCTTC	CASSTPGASFDEQFF	TRBV7-6	TRBJ2-1	-	-
TGCGCCAGCACCAAGGGGGGGGTAGGCACTGAAGCTTTCTTT	CASTKGGVGTEAFF	TRBV10-2	TRBJ1-1	-	-
TGCGCCAGCAGCCAAGTGCCCGGGACAGGGGCCTACGAGCAGTACTTC	CASSQVPGTGAYEQYF	TRBV4-1	TRBJ2-7	TRBD1	once
TGTGCCAGCAGTTTATCGCCCGGGCCCACAGATACGCAGTATTTT	CASSLSPGPTDTQYF	TRBV27	TRBJ2-3	-	-
TGCAGCGTTGATGTCAGCGGGGGGAGTGGAAATGAGCAGTTCTTC	CSVDVSGGSGNEQFF	TRBV29-1	TRBJ2-1	TRBD2	-